The 17 T cell receptor beta chains given below trace back to one sample, sequenced in a study of T cell changes during pregnancy in multiple sclerosis (dated by TCRdb to between 2018 and 2021). The library was obtained by the immunoSEQ multiplex PCR assay. TCRdb re-hosts the immuneACCESS table, in-frame sequences only. Its copies lack some clones; in the studies checked, an unresolved V gene accounts for under half of them, and the cause for the rest is not known. This sample has 68,000 or so clones in its table, and less than 95% of those were observed once. Clones ranked in the top ten supply around 0.89% of the sample. Sequencing used peripheral blood, obtained in the second trimester of pregnancy. These TCRs come from a female donor with multiple sclerosis, enrolled in a pregnancy study.

The chain combines TRBV4-1 with TRBJ1-4; perhaps TRBD1 as D (5 bases). CDR3 length: 12 residues. Germline CDR1 and CDR2: MGHRA and YSYEKL. Trimming stripped 4 bases from V and 8 bases from J, with 8 bases between. The CDR3 DNA follows: TGCGCCAGCAGCCCGACAGACGAAAAACTGTTTTTT. This gives the protein CASSPTDEKLFF.

The V and J genes are TRBV5-6 and TRBJ2-7; 7 nucleotides line up with TRBD1. Germline-derived CDR1 and CDR2 are SGHDT and YYEEEE. The CDR3 covers 17 residues. V was pared by 0 bases and J by 1 base, with 10 bases of the junction left unmatched. The CDR3 DNA is TGTGCCAGCAGCTTGGACCCCCGTCGACAGGGTTCCTACGAGCAGTACTTC. Translating gives CASSLDPRRQGSYEQYF.

V and J are TRBV19 and TRBJ2-3; 8 nucleotides align to TRBD2. From germline, CDR1 is LNHDA and CDR2 SQIVND (reference sequence). The CDR3 totals 15 residues. The V segment lost 3 bases and the J segment 1 base; nucleotides outside the gene matches: 3. CDR3 sequence: CASSISAGGTDTQYF. In nucleotides, the CDR3 is TGTGCCAGTAGTATCTCAGCGGGGGGCACAGATACGCAGTATTTT. Using reference TRBV19 and TRBJ2-3 for the parts outside the CDR3, the full variable domain is DGGITQSPKYLFRKEGQNVTLSCEQNLNHDAMYWYRQDPGQGLRLIYYSQIVNDFQKGDIAEGYSVSREKKESFPLTVTSAQKNPTAFYLCASSISAGGTDTQYFGPGTRLTVL.

This chain joins TRBV30 and TRBJ1-1, with TRBD1 matching 7 bases. This CDR3 has 15 amino acids. Germline V gene data show CDR1 as GTSNPN and CDR2 as SVGIG (reference sequence). V lost 4 bases, J lost 5 bases, and 13 bases stayed unmatched. CDR3 nucleotides: TGTGCCTGGACCCGAGGTACGGCAGGGGGTACTGAAGCTTTCTTT. Translation: CAWTRGTAGGTEAFF.

The V call is TRBV23-1, the J call TRBJ1-1, with 7 bases that match TRBD1. TRBV23-1 is flagged as an ORF with uncertain function. This CDR3 contains 17 residues. V gave up 0 bases and J gave up 3 bases; unmatched junction bases: 10. CDR3 in amino acids: CASSQSRVTGSYTEAFF. Written as DNA, the CDR3 is TGCGCCAGCAGTCAATCTAGGGTGACAGGGAGTTACACTGAAGCTTTCTTT.

This chain connects TRBV6-5 to TRBJ2-7; maybe TRBD1 (5 bases). The germline CDR1 and CDR2 sequences are MNHEY and SVGAGI. The CDR3 is made up of 13 amino acids. Trimming cost V 0 bases and J 2 bases, with 5 bases left between them. CDR3: CASSYSGAYEQYF. CDR3 DNA: TGTGCCAGCAGTTACTCAGGGGCCTACGAGCAGTACTTC.

The genes are TRBV30 and TRBJ1-1; D perhaps matches TRBD1 (5 bases). This CDR3 spans 10 amino acids. CDR1 GTSNPN and CDR2 SVGIG come from the germline V gene (reference sequence). The CDR3 DNA sequence: TGTGCAACTGGGGCAGGGGAAGCTTTCTTT. Its translation is CATGAGEAFF.

This sequence joins TRBV4-1 and TRBJ2-3, with 9 bases fitting TRBD1. The CDR3 consists of 16 residues. J was trimmed by 4 bases and V by 2 bases; bases with no gene match: 7. The germline V gene encodes CDR1 MGHRA and CDR2 YSYEKL. CDR3 sequence (DNA): TGCGCCAGCAGCCAACCCGGACAGGGGAGAGCAGATACGCAGTATTTT. Translated: CASSQPGQGRADTQYF.

The chain employs TRBV7-9 and TRBJ2-3; a possible D gene is TRBD2 (6 bases). Germline CDR1 is SEHNR and CDR2 is FQNEAQ (reference sequence). V lost 0 bases to trimming and J lost 1 base, with 17 bases between them. The CDR3 is 18 amino acids. CDR3 amino acids: CASSLAGTGAWGTDTQYF. The CDR3 region has the DNA TGTGCCAGCAGCTTAGCGGGGACTGGCGCGTGGGGCACAGATACGCAGTATTTT.

The chain links TRBV7-3 to TRBJ2-3; D unresolved. Trimming removed 1 base from V and 0 bases from J, with 5 bases in between. The CDR3 is 14 amino acids. Germline CDR1 reads SGHTA; CDR2 reads FQGTGA. The CDR3 reads CASSLSASTDTQYF. The CDR3 bases are TGTGCCAGCAGCTTAAGCGCCAGCACAGATACGCAGTATTTT.

This clone has a single count. The chain links TRBV30 to TRBJ1-5, with D uncertain. This CDR3 has 16 residues. Trimming stripped 1 base from V and 2 bases from J, with 15 bases between. Per the germline V gene, CDR1 is GTSNPN and CDR2 is SVGIG (reference sequence). The chain's CDR3 is CAWSGWGVNGNQPQHF. CDR3 coding DNA: TGTGCCTGGAGTGGTTGGGGAGTAAATGGCAATCAGCCCCAGCATTTT. Using reference TRBV30 and TRBJ1-5 for the parts outside the CDR3, the full variable domain is SQTIHQWPATLVQPVGSPLSLECTVEGTSNPNLYWYRQAAGRGLQLLFYSVGIGQISSEVPQNLSASRPQDRQFILSSKKLLLSDSGFYLCAWSGWGVNGNQPQHFGDGTRLSIL.

V usage is TRBV9 and J usage is TRBJ2-7; D is uncertain. Germline V gene sequence: CDR1 SGDLS, CDR2 YYNGEE. This CDR3 has 12 amino acids. Trimming shortened V by 4 bases and J by 6 bases, and 11 bases separated the two germline ends. The CDR3 sequence: CASSSDLGEQYF. The CDR3 region has the DNA TGTGCCAGCAGCTCCGACTTAGGCGAGCAGTACTTC.

The genes are TRBV27 and TRBJ2-3; 11 nucleotides agree with TRBD1. There are 15 residues in the CDR3. In germline, CDR1 is MNHEY, CDR2 SMNVEV (reference sequence). Losses at the gene ends were 3 bases for V and 4 bases for J; bases not matched to a gene: 3. The CDR3 nucleotides read TGTGCCAGCAGTTTGGACAGGGGGCCCTCAGATACGCAGTATTTT. This gives the protein CASSLDRGPSDTQYF.

This rearrangement joins TRBV9 to TRBJ2-2, with D unresolved. The germline V gene encodes CDR1 SGDLS and CDR2 YYNGEE. The CDR3 loop spans 13 amino acids. Trimming removed 2 bases from V and 4 bases from J, with 6 bases in between. CDR3 loop: CASSVPGTGELFF. In DNA, the CDR3 is TGTGCCAGCAGCGTCCCGGGCACCGGGGAGCTGTTTTTT.

The chain is built from TRBV7-6 and TRBJ2-1, with TRBD1 matching over 12 bases. The V gene's germline CDR1 is SGHVS and CDR2 FNYEAQ. Trimming cost V 5 bases and J 7 bases; bases outside gene matches: 6. The CDR3 totals 15 residues. Here the CDR3 DNA reads TGTGCCAGCAGCCAACCGGGACAGGGGGCGAATGAGCAGTTCTTC. Translated: CASSQPGQGANEQFF.

CDR3 amino acids: CASSFSQGRTHTDTQYF. CDR3 DNA sequence: TGTGCCAGCAGCTTTTCACAGGGACGGACACACACAGATACGCAGTATTTT. The V call is TRBV7-3, the J call TRBJ2-3; possibly TRBD1 for D (6 bases). CDR3 length: 17 amino acids. Germline V CDR1 and CDR2: SGHTA, FQGTGA. The V and J ends lost 3 bases and 2 bases respectively, with 18 bases between them.

The V call is TRBV19, the J call TRBJ2-7; the match to TRBD1 covers 9 bases. The CDR3 length is 16 residues. V was clipped by 3 bases and J by 1 base; unmatched bases: 7. Germline CDR1 LNHDA, CDR2 SQIVND (reference sequence). CDR3 DNA sequence: TGTGCCAGTAGTATTCCGGGACAGGGATCATCCTACGAGCAGTACTTC. It is translated as CASSIPGQGSSYEQYF.